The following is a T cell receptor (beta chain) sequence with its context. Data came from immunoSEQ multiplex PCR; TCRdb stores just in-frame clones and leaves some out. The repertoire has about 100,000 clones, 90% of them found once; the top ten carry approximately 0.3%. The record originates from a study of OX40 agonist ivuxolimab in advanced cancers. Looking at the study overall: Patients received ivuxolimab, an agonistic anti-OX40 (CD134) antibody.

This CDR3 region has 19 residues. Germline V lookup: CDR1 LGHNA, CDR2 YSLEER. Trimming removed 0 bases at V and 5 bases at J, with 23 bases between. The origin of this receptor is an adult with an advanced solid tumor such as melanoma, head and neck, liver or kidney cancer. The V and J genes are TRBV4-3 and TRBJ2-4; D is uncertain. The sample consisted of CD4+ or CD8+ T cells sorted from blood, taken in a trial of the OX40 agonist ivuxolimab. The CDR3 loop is CASSQDRVRARTLENIQYF. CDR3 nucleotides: TGCGCCAGCAGCCAAGATAGGGTTAGGGCAAGAACGTTGGAAAACATTCAGTACTTC.